The T cell receptor (beta chain) described here comes from a study of T cell repertoires in cytomegalovirus infection. Study-level information: Newly reported HLA-C-restricted and thoroughly characterized HLA-B-restricted CMV epitopes were employed. Both CMV infection and a matching HLA type were indicated by public TCR beta signatures. Broader study findings: Dominant in the ex vivo response were TCR beta clonotypes restricted by HLA-C and specific for CMV.

This clonotype was counted ten times or more. As yet, its antigen is unknown. TCRdb re-called the reads through MiXCR, storing one row per CDR3 protein. The sample holds hundreds of thousands of distinct CDR3 sequences, 31% seen once. Trimming took 3 bases from V and 6 from J; bases not matched to a gene: 13. The CDR3 has 17 amino acids. The germline V gene has CDR1 MDHEN and CDR2 SYDVKM. Material: cultured CD8+ T cells from PBMCs, obtained from culture after CMV antigen stimulation. V is TRBV28 and J is TRBJ2-1, with 8 bases aligning to TRBD2. This TCR was recovered from a human donor in good health (CMV status not recorded). Some clones in this sample may be carry-over from other donors' samples. As DNA, the CDR3 is TGTGCCAGCAGTTTTCTCCCTAGCGGGTACGAAAGCAATGAGCAGTTCTTC. As protein: CASSFLPSGYESNEQFF.